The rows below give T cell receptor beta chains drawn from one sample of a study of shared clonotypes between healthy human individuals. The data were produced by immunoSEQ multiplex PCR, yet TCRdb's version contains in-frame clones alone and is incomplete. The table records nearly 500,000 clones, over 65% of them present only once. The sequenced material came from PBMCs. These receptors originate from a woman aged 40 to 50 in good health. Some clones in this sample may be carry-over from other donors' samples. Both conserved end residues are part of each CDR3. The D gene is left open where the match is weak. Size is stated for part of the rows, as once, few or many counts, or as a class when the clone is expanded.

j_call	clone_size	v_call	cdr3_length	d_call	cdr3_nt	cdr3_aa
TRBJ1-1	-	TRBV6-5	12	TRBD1	TGTGCCAGCAGTTCCCGGGACAGGGCAGCTTTCTTT	CASSSRDRAAFF
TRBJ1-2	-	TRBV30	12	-	TGTGCCTGGAGTGTGGGGCCCTATGGCTACACCTTC	CAWSVGPYGYTF
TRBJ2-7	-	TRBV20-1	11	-	TGCAGTGCTACCAGGGGTGGGGTGGAGTACTTC	CSATRGGVEYF
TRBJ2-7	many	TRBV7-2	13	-	TGTGCCAGCAGCTTACAGGGTTCCAACGAGCAGTACTTC	CASSLQGSNEQYF
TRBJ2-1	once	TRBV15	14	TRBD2	TGTGCCACCAGGACTAGCGGGAGGGTGGAGGAGCAGTTCTTC	CATRTSGRVEEQFF
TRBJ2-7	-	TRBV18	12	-	TGTGCCAGCTCATCCTTCTCCTACGAGCAGTACTTC	CASSSFSYEQYF
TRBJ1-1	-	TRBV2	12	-	TGTGCCAGCAGTGACTTAGGGGCTGAAGCTTTCTTT	CASSDLGAEAFF
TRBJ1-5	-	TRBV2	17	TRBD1	TGTGCCAGCAGTGAAGGGGACAGGGGTCCGGGCAATCAGCCCCAGCATTTT	CASSEGDRGPGNQPQHF
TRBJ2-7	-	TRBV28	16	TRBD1	TGTGCCAGCAGCCTACCGGGACAGGGGGCAGTCTACGAGCAGTACTTC	CASSLPGQGAVYEQYF
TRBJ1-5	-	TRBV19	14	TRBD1	TGTGCCAGTAGTCTCGGACAGGGAAATCAGCCCCAGCATTTT	CASSLGQGNQPQHF
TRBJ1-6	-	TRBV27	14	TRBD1	TGTGCCAGCAGTTTCAGGGGGACGAATTCACCCCTCCACTTT	CASSFRGTNSPLHF
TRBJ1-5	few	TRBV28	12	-	TGTGCCAGCAGAAGGTCGGGGCAGCCCCAGCATTTT	CASRRSGQPQHF
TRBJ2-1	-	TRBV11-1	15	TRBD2	TGTGCCAGCAGCCCCAGCGGGAGGACCTACAATGAGCAGTTCTTC	CASSPSGRTYNEQFF
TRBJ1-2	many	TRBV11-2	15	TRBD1	TGTGCCAGCAGCTCATCCAGGACAGGGAAATATGGCTACACCTTC	CASSSSRTGKYGYTF
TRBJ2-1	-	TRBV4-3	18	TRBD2	TGCGCCAGCAGCCAAGTGGGGACTAGCGGTTTCTCCTACAATGAGCAGTTCTTC	CASSQVGTSGFSYNEQFF